The rows below give T cell receptor beta chains drawn from one sample of a study of beta chain features in type 1 diabetes. Libraries were prepared by immunoSEQ multiplex PCR; TCRdb keeps only in-frame clonotypes and omits some of them. In the table there are around 240,000 clones, roughly 9.6% of which are singletons. Sequenced sample: naive CD4+ T cells from blood. Receptors originate from a woman aged 18-29 years in good health. Each CDR3 is given with its conserved first and last residue. A D gene is named only where the DNA matches it firmly. Size values are once, few and many counts, or a class for expanded clones, and some rows have none.

TRBJ1-2	TRBV10-3	TRBD1	NA	CAISESTGGGYTF	TGTGCCATCAGTGAGTCGACAGGGGGTGGCTACACCTTC
TRBJ2-7	TRBV2	TRBD1	few	CASRDRIYEQYF	TGTGCCAGCCGGGACAGGATCTACGAGCAGTACTTC
TRBJ1-1	TRBV29-1	NA	NA	CSVDRDWNTEAFF	TGCAGCGTTGATAGGGACTGGAACACTGAAGCTTTCTTT
TRBJ2-7	TRBV19	TRBD2	few	CASSIDLAGGPYEQYF	TGTGCCAGTAGTATAGATCTAGCGGGAGGGCCCTACGAGCAGTACTTC
TRBJ2-1	TRBV7-3	NA	NA	CASSPTQGSYNEQFF	TGTGCCAGCAGCCCGACTCAGGGGTCCTACAATGAGCAGTTCTTC
TRBJ1-5	TRBV30	NA	NA	CAWSVQRTANSNQPQHF	TGTGCCTGGAGTGTACAAAGGACAGCAAATAGCAATCAGCCCCAGCATTTT
TRBJ2-4	TRBV5-1	TRBD1	NA	CASSLAVTGGDIQYF	TGCGCCAGCAGCTTGGCCGTGACAGGGGGGGACATTCAGTACTTC
TRBJ2-3	TRBV19	TRBD2	NA	CASSPTPLAGSDTQYF	TGTGCCAGTAGTCCGACCCCGCTAGCGGGGTCAGATACGCAGTATTTT
TRBJ2-7	TRBV7-9	NA	few	CASSIKQGYEQYF	TGTGCCAGCAGCATAAAACAGGGCTACGAGCAGTACTTC
TRBJ2-7	TRBV12-5	NA	few	CASGSGGPYEQYF	TGTGCTAGTGGTTCCGGCGGTCCCTACGAGCAGTACTTC
TRBJ1-1	TRBV5-1	NA	few	CASSLGQAYTEAFF	TGCGCCAGCAGCTTGGGGCAGGCGTACACTGAAGCTTTCTTT
TRBJ1-4	TRBV5-1	TRBD1	NA	CASSQGQGATNEKLFF	TGCGCCAGCAGCCAGGGACAGGGCGCAACTAATGAAAAACTGTTTTTT
TRBJ1-2	TRBV2	TRBD1	few	CASSEPGQGSTGYTF	TGTGCCAGCAGTGAGCCGGGACAGGGGAGTACTGGCTACACCTTC
TRBJ1-5	TRBV6-5	NA	NA	CASSSAGGNQPQHF	TGTGCCAGCAGTTCCGCGGGGGGGAATCAGCCCCAGCATTTT
TRBJ1-5	TRBV6-5	NA	NA	CASRLTGDSNQPQHF	TGTGCCAGCAGGCTAACAGGAGATAGCAATCAGCCCCAGCATTTT
TRBJ2-3	TRBV5-4	TRBD1	few	CASSVYMDRGTDTQYF	TGTGCCAGCAGCGTGTATATGGACAGGGGGACAGATACGCAGTATTTT
TRBJ1-1	TRBV30	NA	few	CALTGFTEAFF	TGTGCCTTAACGGGTTTCACTGAAGCTTTCTTT
TRBJ1-5	TRBV19	NA	NA	CASSMAQPHSNQPQHF	TGTGCCAGTAGTATGGCACAGCCTCATAGCAATCAGCCCCAGCATTTT
TRBJ2-7	TRBV5-4	NA	few	CASSLLHRSYEQYF	TGTGCCAGCAGCTTGTTGCACAGGTCCTACGAGCAGTACTTC
TRBJ1-1	TRBV5-4	TRBD1	few	CASSPTGTANTEAFF	TGTGCCAGCAGCCCAACCGGGACAGCGAACACTGAAGCTTTCTTT
TRBJ2-7	TRBV18	TRBD1	NA	CASSPQGADYEQYF	TGTGCCAGCTCACCCCAGGGGGCGGACTACGAGCAGTACTTC
TRBJ2-7	TRBV28	NA	few	CASSLPTRDRYEQYF	TGTGCCAGCAGTCTACCTACCCGTGACAGGTACGAGCAGTACTTC
TRBJ2-3	TRBV7-9	TRBD2	few	CASGLAGGPTDTQYF	TGTGCCAGCGGGCTAGCGGGAGGGCCCACAGATACGCAGTATTTT
TRBJ2-5	TRBV6-5	TRBD2	few	CASSKLAGASETQYF	TGTGCCAGCAGTAAGCTAGCGGGAGCATCCGAGACCCAGTACTTC
TRBJ1-1	TRBV30	NA	few	CALGRANTEAFF	TGTGCCCTCGGGCGGGCGAACACTGAAGCTTTCTTT
TRBJ2-7	TRBV20-1	TRBD2	few	CSAKTSREQYF	TGCAGTGCCAAGACTAGCCGCGAGCAGTACTTC
TRBJ2-7	TRBV15	TRBD2	NA	CATSRERLLADSYEQYF	TGTGCCACCAGCAGAGAACGATTACTAGCGGACTCCTACGAGCAGTACTTC
TRBJ2-2	TRBV6-5	TRBD1	NA	CASSKIQGDGELFF	TGTGCCAGCAGTAAGATACAGGGGGACGGGGAGCTGTTTTTT
TRBJ2-7	TRBV18	NA	NA	CASSPLEKFHEQYF	TGTGCCAGCTCACCCTTAGAGAAGTTCCACGAGCAGTACTTC
TRBJ1-6	TRBV7-2	TRBD1	NA	CASSFNRGSSPLHF	TGTGCCAGCAGCTTCAACAGGGGCAGTTCACCCCTCCACTTT
TRBJ2-1	TRBV5-1	NA	NA	CASSLLNEQFF	TGTGCCAGCAGCTTGCTTAATGAGCAGTTCTTC
TRBJ1-5	TRBV5-5	TRBD1	NA	CASRPTGDGNQPQHF	TGTGCCAGCAGACCGACAGGGGACGGCAATCAGCCCCAGCATTTT
TRBJ2-7	TRBV11-2	TRBD2	few	CASRDLKRDPYEQYF	TGTGCCAGCAGAGATTTAAAGCGGGACCCCTACGAGCAGTACTTC
TRBJ2-1	TRBV27	TRBD1	NA	CASSRDSYNEQFF	TGTGCCAGCAGCCGGGACAGCTACAATGAGCAGTTCTTC
TRBJ1-1	TRBV6-5	TRBD1	NA	CASSSRTGLIGTEAFF	TGTGCCAGCAGTTCGAGGACAGGGCTTATAGGAACTGAAGCTTTCTTT
TRBJ1-5	TRBV5-6	NA	NA	CASSYLARGLGNQPQHF	TGTGCCAGCAGTTACTTAGCCCGGGGGTTGGGCAATCAGCCCCAGCATTTT
TRBJ2-1	TRBV5-1	TRBD2	few	CASSLRGSGSDEQFF	TGCGCCAGCAGCTTGCGTGGTAGCGGGAGCGATGAGCAGTTCTTC
TRBJ1-2	TRBV30	TRBD1	few	CAADRNYGYTF	TGTGCCGCGGACAGGAACTATGGCTACACCTTC
TRBJ2-3	TRBV5-6	NA	NA	CASSWEFNTQYF	TGTGCCAGCAGCTGGGAGTTCAATACGCAGTATTTT
TRBJ1-1	TRBV5-1	TRBD1	NA	CASSLALPPGQGRQAFF	TGCGCCAGCAGCTTGGCCCTTCCCCCGGGACAGGGTCGTCAGGCTTTCTTT
TRBJ2-1	TRBV7-9	NA	NA	CASSQAAGASNYNEQFF	TGTGCCAGCAGTCAAGCGGCAGGGGCATCCAACTACAATGAGCAGTTCTTC
TRBJ2-7	TRBV29-1	NA	NA	CSVARRQGPYEQYF	TGCAGCGTTGCCCGTCGTCAGGGTCCCTACGAGCAGTACTTC
TRBJ2-7	TRBV15	TRBD1	few	CATSGRGGTGIFYEQYF	TGTGCCACCAGCGGTAGAGGCGGGACAGGGATTTTCTACGAGCAGTACTTC
TRBJ2-7	TRBV29-1	NA	few	CSGGIKYEQYF	TGCAGCGGAGGGATCAAATACGAGCAGTACTTC
TRBJ1-3	TRBV30	TRBD1	NA	CACRDRGVSGNTIYF	TGTGCCTGCCGGGACAGGGGGGTTTCTGGAAACACCATATATTTT
TRBJ2-4	TRBV5-1	TRBD1	few	CASSLPTGGIDIQYF	TGCGCCAGCAGCTTACCGACAGGGGGTATTGACATTCAGTACTTC
TRBJ2-7	TRBV29-1	TRBD1	NA	CSVGQGVYEQYF	TGCAGCGTTGGACAGGGAGTTTACGAGCAGTACTTC
TRBJ2-3	TRBV9	TRBD2	NA	CASSARQRETDTQYF	TGTGCCAGCAGCGCCCGGCAGCGGGAGACCGATACGCAGTATTTT
TRBJ2-2	TRBV6-5	TRBD1	NA	CASSSGTANTGELFF	TGTGCCAGCAGCTCCGGGACAGCGAACACCGGGGAGCTGTTTTTT
TRBJ2-1	TRBV27	NA	few	CASSWDSRTNEQFF	TGTGCCAGCAGTTGGGACTCAAGGACCAATGAGCAGTTCTTC